The 28 T cell receptor beta chains in this list originate from one sample, sequenced in a study of blood T cells in healthy people across ages. With a J-beta primer mix and a sample-barcoded 5' primer, a second PCR ran roughly 6 to 11 cycles. TCRdb reprocessed the 5' RACE reads with MiXCR, giving one entry per CDR3 protein. The table has about 720,000 distinct CDR3 sequences, about 24% seen once; the top ten hold around 21%. Source material: blood. The receptor source for this set is a man between 65 and 85 years old in good health.

About this clonotype itself: A much more abundant neighbour one base away suggests this may be a read error. The conserved final phenylalanine or tryptophan is absent from the CDR3, which likely points to a read error. V gene TRBV7-2 combines with J gene TRBJ2-7, with 11 positions matching TRBD2. Germline CDR1 is SGHTA and CDR2 is FQGNSA. The V and J ends lost 6 bases and 0 bases, in that order; junction bases with no gene match: 4. The CDR3 sequence is 15 residues long. The CDR3 region has the DNA TGTGCCAGCAGTCAACTAGCGGGAGCCTCCTACGAGCAGTACGCC. Amino acids: CASSQLAGASYEQYA.

In its sample, this clonotype was seen a few times. The V call is TRBV6-5, the J call TRBJ2-2; D is unresolved. The CDR3 is 15 residues long. V was cut by 2 bases and J by 1 base, with 8 bases left in between. Germline CDR1 MNHEY, CDR2 SVGAGI. CDR3 coding DNA: TGTGCCAGCAGTTACAGGCGTCAGAACACCGGGGAGCTGTTTTTT. Translation gives CASSYRRQNTGELFF.

The chain joins TRBV25-1 to TRBJ2-1, with D unclear. Trimming left V 4 bases short and J 0 bases short, with 13 bases between. Germline V gene sequence: CDR1 MGHDK, CDR2 SYGVNS. The CDR3 has 16 amino acids. CDR3 nucleotides: TGTGCCAGCAGTGGCCAGGACCTGAGCTCCTACAATGAGCAGTTCTTC. Amino acid sequence: CASSGQDLSSYNEQFF.

This clonotype has a count of ten or more. V gene TRBV7-2 combines with J gene TRBJ1-2; D not certain. Per the germline V gene, CDR1 is SGHTA and CDR2 is FQGNSA. With 1 base removed from V and 8 bases from J, the gap between germline ends came to 8 bases. The length of the CDR3 is 12 residues. CDR3 protein: CASSLEGGGYTF. As DNA, the CDR3 is TGTGCCAGCAGCTTAGAGGGTGGAGGCTACACCTTC.

This clonotype appeared a few times. One end of the junction varies from germline; a read error may be responsible. The V and J genes are TRBV7-6 and TRBJ1-2, with a tentative D call TRBD1 (5 bases). The germline V gene has CDR1 SGHVS and CDR2 FNYEAQ. There are 14 residues in the CDR3. CDR3 in amino acids: CASSSRMGGDGHTF. In nucleotides, the CDR3 is TGTGCCAGCAGCTCCAGGATGGGGGGAGATGGCCACACCTTC.

This clonotype was found a few times. CDR3 sequence reads: CSVGMGSNQPQHF. DNA of the CDR3: TGCAGCGTAGGGATGGGGAGCAATCAGCCCCAGCATTTT. The chain carries TRBV29-1 and TRBJ1-5; D remains unclear. Trimming stripped 6 bases from V and 1 base from J, with 10 bases between. CDR1 and CDR2 (germline): SQVTM, ANQGSEA. This CDR3 is 13 amino acids long.

J is TRBJ2-1 and V is TRBV9; tentative D call: TRBD2 (6 bases). V was cut by 0 bases and J by 0 bases, with 13 bases left in between. Germline assignment: CDR1 SGDLS and CDR2 YYNGEE. The CDR3 totals 17 residues. CDR3 sequence: CASSVVGGKSSYNEQFF. In DNA, the CDR3 is TGTGCCAGCAGCGTAGTCGGCGGGAAGAGCTCCTACAATGAGCAGTTCTTC.

This clonotype was detected only a few times. The V and J genes are TRBV29-1 and TRBJ1-1; D is possibly TRBD1 (5 bases). V dropped 6 bases and J dropped 5 bases, with 19 bases sitting between them. The CDR3 loop spans 14 amino acids. CDR1 and CDR2 from the germline V gene are SQVTM and ANQGSEA. The CDR3 sequence is CSVHPPRGGTEAFF. The CDR3 DNA sequence: TGCAGCGTCCATCCCCCCCGGGGGGGTACTGAAGCTTTCTTT.

This clonotype showed up just a few times. The chain uses TRBV12-3 or TRBV12-4 and TRBJ1-1; no clear D gene. This CDR3 spans 14 amino acids. V dropped 6 bases and J dropped 5 bases, with 16 bases sitting between them. CDR3 sequence reads: CASSFRAGRTEAFF. CDR3 bases: TGTGCCAGCAGCTTTCGGGCAGGACGAACTGAAGCTTTCTTT.

This clonotype was detected a few times. The rearrangement uses TRBV4-3 and TRBJ2-1, with D unclear. V lost 7 bases to trimming and J lost 5 bases, with 15 bases between them. The CDR3 contains 14 residues. Germline loops: CDR1 LGHNA, CDR2 YSLEER. CDR3 residues: CASTTSSKNNEQFF. The CDR3 DNA is TGCGCCAGCACGACCTCCTCTAAAAACAATGAGCAGTTCTTC.

Ten or more counts support this clonotype. The V call is TRBV2, the J call TRBJ2-5; weak D call: TRBD2 (5 bases). Trimming removed 6 bases at V and 7 bases at J, with 12 bases between. CDR3 length: 12 amino acids. Germline values: CDR1 SNHLY, CDR2 FYNNEI. CDR3 in DNA: TGTGCCAGCAGCGCACTAGTTGGGACCCAGTACTTC. Translated: CASSALVGTQYF.

This chain uses TRBV7-3 with TRBJ2-1; 7 bases are a match to TRBD2. The CDR3 covers 16 residues. In germline, CDR1 is SGHTA, CDR2 FQGTGA. Trimming cost V 4 bases and J 6 bases; bases outside gene matches: 12. The CDR3 reads CASSYRGGIGGNEQFF. The CDR3 coding sequence is TGTGCCAGCAGCTACCGGGGAGGGATCGGTGGCAATGAGCAGTTCTTC. The full variable domain, its missing parts supplied by reference TRBV7-3 and TRBJ2-1, is GAGVSQTPSNKVTEKGKYVELRCDPISGHTALYWYRQSLGQGPEFLIYFQGTGAADDSGLPNDRFFAVRPEGSVSTLKIQRTERGDSAVYLCASSYRGGIGGNEQFFGPGTRLTVL.

The chain employs TRBV7-9 and TRBJ1-5, with D maybe TRBD1 (5 bases). Trimming stripped 3 bases from V and 2 bases from J, with 20 bases between. Per germline, CDR1 SEHNR and CDR2 FQNEAQ (reference sequence). The CDR3 loop spans 18 amino acids. CDR3: CASSFWEGWGTGNQPQHF. The CDR3 bases are TGTGCCAGCAGCTTTTGGGAGGGTTGGGGGACTGGCAATCAGCCCCAGCATTTT.

This clonotype turned up a few times. The chain is built from TRBV28 and TRBJ1-2, with D maybe TRBD1 (6 bases). The CDR3 consists of 14 residues. Germline V gene data show CDR1 as MDHEN and CDR2 as SYDVKM. Trimming pared 7 bases from V and 3 bases from J, leaving 15 bases between. CDR3 region: CASIQGSPYYGYTF. The CDR3 region has the DNA TGTGCCAGCATTCAGGGGAGCCCCTACTATGGCTACACCTTC.

Ten or more counts support this clonotype. The genes are TRBV2 and TRBJ1-1, with D maybe TRBD1 (5 bases). V lost 5 bases to trimming and J lost 1 base, with 8 bases between them. CDR3 length: 13 residues. Germline lookup yields CDR1 SNHLY and CDR2 FYNNEI. Here the CDR3 reads CASSRQTNTEAFF. CDR3 DNA sequence: TGTGCCAGCAGTAGACAGACGAACACTGAAGCTTTCTTT.

The chain carries TRBV25-1 and TRBJ2-3, with 8 bases matching TRBD1. The CDR3 consists of 13 residues. CDR1 and CDR2 from the germline V gene are MGHDK and SYGVNS. V lost 9 bases to trimming and J lost 1 base; unmatched junction nucleotides: 3. CDR3 residues: CASTTGGTDTQYF. DNA of the CDR3: TGTGCCAGTACGACAGGGGGCACAGATACGCAGTATTTT.

In this sample, this clonotype turned up many times. CDR3 in amino acids: CSVQGIGANVLTF. CDR3 bases: TGCAGCGTACAGGGTATTGGGGCCAACGTCCTGACTTTC. This chain connects TRBV29-1 to TRBJ2-6, with TRBD1 as a possible D gene (6 bases). Between the trimmed V and J ends, which lost 6 bases and 3 bases, there was a span of 9 bases. Germline values: CDR1 SQVTM, CDR2 ANQGSEA. The length of the CDR3 is 13 residues. Variable domain in full (rest from reference TRBV29-1 and TRBJ2-6): SAVISQKPSRDICQRGTSLTIQCQVDSQVTMMFWYRQQPGQSLTLIATANQGSEATYESGFVIDKFPISRPNLTFSTLTVSNMSPEDSSIYLCSVQGIGANVLTFGAGSRLTVL.

There are many counts of this clonotype. The V and J genes are TRBV7-6 and TRBJ1-2, with 7 bases fitting TRBD1. The CDR3 consists of 15 residues. The germline V gene encodes CDR1 SGHVS and CDR2 FNYEAQ. Trimming removed 5 bases from V and 0 bases from J; junction bases left unmatched: 6. CDR3 sequence: CASSEQGSSNYGYTF. The CDR3 DNA sequence: TGTGCCAGCAGCGAACAGGGGTCCTCTAACTATGGCTACACCTTC.

As to this clonotype: With a much larger clone just one base away, this may be a read error. J is TRBJ2-1 and V is TRBV24-1; D is tentatively TRBD1 or TRBD2 (5 bases each). Germline assignment: CDR1 KGHDR and CDR2 SFDVKD. The CDR3 runs 19 residues. Trimming stripped 4 bases from V and 0 bases from J, with 21 bases between. The CDR3 DNA reads as TGTGCCACCAGTGACTCTATCCTAGAGGGACGCCGCTCCTACAATGAGCAGTTCTTC. It encodes CATSDSILEGRRSYNEQFF.

The J gene is TRBJ1-3, the V gene TRBV25-1; tentative D call: TRBD1 (5 bases). Trimming removed 4 bases from V and 4 bases from J, with 14 bases in between. The V gene's germline CDR1 is MGHDK and CDR2 SYGVNS. The CDR3 is 15 amino acids. The CDR3 nucleotides read TGTGCCAGCAGTGCAACAGGCGGTACAGGAAACACCATATATTTT. Encoded protein: CASSATGGTGNTIYF.

The gene calls are TRBV6-5 and TRBJ2-1; D might be TRBD2 (5 bases). The ends were cut back, 5 bases at V and 16 bases at J, with 12 bases in the middle. Per germline, CDR1 MNHEY and CDR2 SVGAGI. This CDR3 comprises 10 residues. CDR3 protein: CASSLGNGFF. The CDR3, as DNA: TGTGCCAGCAGTCTCGGGAACGGTTTCTTC.

This clonotype was seen a few times. The gene calls are TRBV9 and TRBJ2-1; 8 bases are a match to TRBD2. Germline CDR1 reads SGDLS; CDR2 reads YYNGEE. Losses at the gene ends were 3 bases for V and 8 bases for J; bases not matched to a gene: 13. The CDR3 sequence is 16 residues long. The CDR3 region has the DNA TGTGCCAGCAGCGCCCGAGGGACTAGGGGGAATGATGAGCAGTTCTTC. Translated: CASSARGTRGNDEQFF.

CDR3 DNA sequence: TGTGCCAGCAGTTTGAGGCAGGGGGTCACAGATACGCAGTATTTT. As protein: CASSLRQGVTDTQYF. This sequence joins TRBV6-5 and TRBJ2-3; 7 bases align to TRBD1. The CDR3 totals 15 residues. Germline V CDR1 and CDR2: MNHEY, SVGAGI. V shed 4 bases and J 2 bases; nucleotides not matched to a gene: 6.

The rearrangement links TRBV5-1 to TRBJ2-5, with a possible D match to TRBD1 (6 bases). Germline V CDR1 and CDR2: SGHRS, YFSETQ. Trimming pared 6 bases from V and 1 base from J, leaving 13 bases between. The CDR3 is 14 residues long. CDR3 sequence: CASTPDSFQETQYF. CDR3 DNA sequence: TGCGCCAGCACCCCGGACAGCTTCCAAGAGACCCAGTACTTC.

This clonotype was picked up a small number of times. The genes are TRBV5-6 and TRBJ2-3; perhaps TRBD2 as D (6 bases). This CDR3 region has 15 residues. V was clipped by 1 base and J by 3 bases, with 12 bases between them. Per germline, CDR1 SGHDT and CDR2 YYEEEE. CDR3 coding DNA: TGTGCCAGCAGCTTGACTAGCATGGGTACAGATACGCAGTATTTT. This translates into CASSLTSMGTDTQYF.

The DNA of the CDR3 is TGTGCCAGCAGTTTAGCGGAGGGGGACGAGCAGTACTTC. It translates to CASSLAEGDEQYF. This chain joins TRBV12-3 or TRBV12-4 and TRBJ2-1; TRBD1 or TRBD2 may be the D gene (6 bases each). The DNA end favors TRBJ2-7, so the J call may be wrong. The CDR3 extends over 13 amino acids.

In its sample, this clonotype was seen a few times. The V gene is TRBV6-2 or TRBV6-3, the J gene TRBJ1-1, with 9 bases that match TRBD1. The CDR3 has 16 residues. Germline assignment: CDR1 MNHEY and CDR2 SVGEGT. Trimming cost V 6 bases and J 3 bases; bases outside gene matches: 11. DNA of the CDR3: TGTGCCAGCAGCCCCACGCCGGACAGGGGTGACACTGAAGCTTTCTTT. This translates into CASSPTPDRGDTEAFF.

CDR3: CASSTHTGPQYF. The CDR3 DNA sequence: TGTGCCAGCAGCACACACACCGGGCCCCAGTACTTC. The chain has TRBV7-9 and TRBJ2-5, with no clear D. The ends were cut back, 5 bases at V and 9 bases at J, with 13 bases in the middle. Germline lookup yields CDR1 SEHNR and CDR2 FQNEAQ (reference sequence). This CDR3 is 12 amino acids long.